Below, one TCR beta chain is given with its context. V lost 0 bases to trimming and J lost 6 bases, with 15 bases between them. The CDR3 contains 15 residues. CDR1 is GTSNPN, CDR2 SVGIG, per germline (reference sequence). Within the 2 weeks before study entry, each person in the exposed group met a COVID-19 case. The method was immunoSEQ multiplex PCR; TCRdb's version includes in-frame clones alone and lacks a portion of them. The sample includes approximately 280,000 clones, roughly 80% of them seen just once. The sample comes from a study of blood T cell repertoires in COVID-19. Study summary: The United States, Italy and Spain were the sources of the acute and convalescent COVID-19 samples. T cells, B-cell-depleted T cells, or PBMCs supplied cDNA or gDNA.

V is TRBV30 and J is TRBJ1-5; a possible D gene is TRBD1 (5 bases). Sequenced: PBMCs or T cells enriched from blood (not recorded which). This TCR came from a middle-aged man who had been exposed to COVID-19. The CDR3 sequence is CAWSVGVQPTQPQHF. The CDR3, as DNA: TGTGCCTGGAGTGTAGGGGTACAGCCCACTCAGCCCCAGCATTTT.